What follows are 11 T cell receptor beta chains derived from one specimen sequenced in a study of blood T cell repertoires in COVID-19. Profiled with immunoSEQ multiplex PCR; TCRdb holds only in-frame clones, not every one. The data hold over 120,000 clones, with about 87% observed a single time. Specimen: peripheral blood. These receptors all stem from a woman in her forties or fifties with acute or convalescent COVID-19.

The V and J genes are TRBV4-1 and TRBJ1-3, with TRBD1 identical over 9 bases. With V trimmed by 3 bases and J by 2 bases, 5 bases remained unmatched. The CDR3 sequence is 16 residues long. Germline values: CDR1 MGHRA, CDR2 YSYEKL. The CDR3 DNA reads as TGCGCCAGCAGCCATAGACAGGGGGTCACTGGAAACACCATATATTTT. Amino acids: CASSHRQGVTGNTIYF.

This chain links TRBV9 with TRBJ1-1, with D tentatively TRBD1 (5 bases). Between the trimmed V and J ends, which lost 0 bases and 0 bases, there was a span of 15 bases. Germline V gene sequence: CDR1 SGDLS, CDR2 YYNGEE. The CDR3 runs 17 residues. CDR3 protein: CASSVATGGVMNTEAFF. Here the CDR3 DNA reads TGTGCCAGCAGCGTAGCTACCGGGGGTGTCATGAACACTGAAGCTTTCTTT.

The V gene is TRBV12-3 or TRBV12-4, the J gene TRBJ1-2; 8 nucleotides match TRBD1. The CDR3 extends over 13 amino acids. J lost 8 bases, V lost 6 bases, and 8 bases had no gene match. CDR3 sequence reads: CASSYDRGGGYTF. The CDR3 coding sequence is TGTGCCAGCAGCTACGACAGGGGAGGCGGCTACACCTTC.

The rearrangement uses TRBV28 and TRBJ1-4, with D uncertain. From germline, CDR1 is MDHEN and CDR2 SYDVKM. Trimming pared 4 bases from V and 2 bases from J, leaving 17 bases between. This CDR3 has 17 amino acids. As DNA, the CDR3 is TGTGCCAGCAGTTCATGGGCCTCTCTAGCGACTAATGAAAAACTGTTTTTT. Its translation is CASSSWASLATNEKLFF.

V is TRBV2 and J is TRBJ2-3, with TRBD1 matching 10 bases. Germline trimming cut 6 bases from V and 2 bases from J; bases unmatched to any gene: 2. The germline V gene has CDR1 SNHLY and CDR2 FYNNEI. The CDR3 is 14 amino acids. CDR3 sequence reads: CASRDRGNTDTQYF. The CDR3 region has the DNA TGTGCCAGCAGGGACAGGGGGAACACAGATACGCAGTATTTT.

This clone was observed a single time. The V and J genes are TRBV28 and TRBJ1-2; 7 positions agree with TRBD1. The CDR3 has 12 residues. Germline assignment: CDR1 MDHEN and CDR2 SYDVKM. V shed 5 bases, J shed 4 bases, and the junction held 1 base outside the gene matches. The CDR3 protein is CASSGTAYGYTF. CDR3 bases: TGTGCCAGCAGTGGGACAGCCTATGGCTACACCTTC.

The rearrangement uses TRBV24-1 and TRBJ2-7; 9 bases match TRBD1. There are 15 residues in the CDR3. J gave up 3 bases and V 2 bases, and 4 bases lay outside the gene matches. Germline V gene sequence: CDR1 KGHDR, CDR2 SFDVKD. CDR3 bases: TGTGCCACCAGTGATTCCGGGACAGGGATCTACGAGCAGTACTTC. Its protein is CATSDSGTGIYEQYF.

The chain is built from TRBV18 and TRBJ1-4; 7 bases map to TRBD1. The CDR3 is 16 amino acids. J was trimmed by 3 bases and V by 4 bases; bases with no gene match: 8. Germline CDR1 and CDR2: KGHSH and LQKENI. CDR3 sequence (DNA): TGTGCCAGCTCACGTGACAGGGTATCGTCTAATGAAAAACTGTTTTTT. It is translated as CASSRDRVSSNEKLFF.

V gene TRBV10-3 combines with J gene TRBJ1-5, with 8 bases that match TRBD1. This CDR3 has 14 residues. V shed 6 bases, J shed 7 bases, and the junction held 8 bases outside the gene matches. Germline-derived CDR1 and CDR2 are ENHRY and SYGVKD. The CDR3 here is CAISPGQGDQPQHF. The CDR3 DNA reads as TGTGCCATCAGCCCCGGACAGGGCGACCAGCCCCAGCATTTT.

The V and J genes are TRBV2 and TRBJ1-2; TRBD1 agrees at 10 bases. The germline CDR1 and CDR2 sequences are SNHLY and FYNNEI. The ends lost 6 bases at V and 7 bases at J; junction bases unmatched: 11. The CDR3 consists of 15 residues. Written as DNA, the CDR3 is TGTGCCAGCAGGGAGGGACAGGGGAAGCTCGGTGGCTACACCTTC. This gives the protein CASREGQGKLGGYTF.

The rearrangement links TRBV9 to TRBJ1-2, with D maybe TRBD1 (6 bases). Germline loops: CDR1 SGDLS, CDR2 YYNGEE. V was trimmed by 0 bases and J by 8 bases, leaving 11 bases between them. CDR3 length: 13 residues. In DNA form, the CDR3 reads TGTGCCAGCAGCGTAGCTGCAGGGGAAGGCTACACCTTC. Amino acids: CASSVAAGEGYTF.